This TCR beta chain was sequenced in a study of shared clonotypes between healthy human individuals. At the level of the study: Donor composition was a couple of women and a few men, aged 18 to 49.

A remark on this clone: What it binds is unknown.

It was at deep level that the assay was run. Measured with immunoSEQ multiplex PCR; TCRdb has only the in-frame clones, and not every one. The sample has about 330,000 clones; less than 85% are singletons. The V gene lost 4 bases and the J gene lost 0 bases, with 7 bases spanning the gap. The length of the CDR3 is 14 residues. Per germline, CDR1 SGHDT and CDR2 YYEEEE. Study results and caveats: The study sampled only blood, and tissue repertoires likely differ.

This receptor was identified in a man aged 30-40 years in good health. The rearrangement joins TRBV5-6 to TRBJ2-2; no reliable D call. Specimen: memory CD4+ T cells sorted from blood. Sample subset: CD45RA-negative fraction. The DNA for the CDR3 is TGTGCCAGCAGCCCGGACCCGAACACCGGGGAGCTGTTTTTT. This sequence encodes CASSPDPNTGELFF.